This entry is about one T cell receptor (beta chain). These data are taken from a study of blood T cell repertoires in COVID-19. The CDR3 consists of 15 residues. V lost 3 bases to trimming and J lost 3 bases; unmatched junction nucleotides: 2. Germline CDR1 is LNHDA and CDR2 is SQIVND (reference sequence). In the source study's methods: Scientists estimated how many nucleated cells there were by amplifying reference gene primers. Here immunoSEQ multiplex PCR was the method, and the copy in TCRdb shows in-frame clones only, minus some. The D gene and trimming were derived from the DNA, and the V and J assignments and clone size from that table. The repertoire holds around 240,000 clones, with approximately 83% as singletons.

Material for sequencing was peripheral blood. The genes are TRBV19 and TRBJ2-1; TRBD1 agrees at 10 bases. The origin of this receptor is a woman aged 30 to 39 who had recovered from COVID-19. CDR3 in DNA: TGTGCCAGTAGTATGACAGGGGGCCTCTACAATGAGCAGTTCTTC. It yields the protein CASSMTGGLYNEQFF.